The text below deals with one TCR beta chain. The antigen it binds to is not known. No per-base quality is available; no much larger clone lies one base away. The CDR3 sequence holds 18 residues, the cysteine and phenylalanine included. The sequence is cut down to CDR3 DNA, 54 bases in frame from base 1. V is reduced by 2 bases and J by 2 bases, leaving a spacing of 16 bases between them. The germline V gene gives CDR1 as KGHSH and CDR2 as LQKENI. Libraries from unsorted PBMCs were made from 2 million PBMCs kept in RNAlater at -80 degrees C until RNA extraction. Multiple sclerosis patients were enrolled in a US clinical protocol under which disease progression was evaluated by magnetic resonance imaging. Peripheral blood underwent Ficoll-Hypaque density gradient centrifugation to isolate PBMCs, which were then cryopreserved in liquid nitrogen. The sample comes from a study of neurological immune-mediated disorders (dated by TCRdb to about 2019). About the investigation overall: Of the approximately 34 multiple sclerosis patients, about 30 had relapsing-remitting MS and 3 had secondary progressive MS. Of the approximately 66 subjects in the cohort, about 15 were HAM/TSP patients, around 34 were multiple sclerosis patients, and approximately 20 were healthy controls. Longitudinal samples, technical triplicates and paired sorted CD4+ and CD8+ T-cell subsets, alongside PBMC samples, were included among the approximately 110 TCR-beta libraries. Using UMI-based sequencing, the study compared peripheral blood TCR-beta repertoires from patients with HTLV-I-associated myelopathy (HAM/TSP), patients with multiple sclerosis, and healthy controls. Points the paper makes about the study in general: No identical CDR3 amino acid sequences were shared among expanded clones across subjects, suggesting private TCR-beta repertoires in all groups. Repertoires from 18 of 34 MS patients were grouped by phylogenetic analysis into a cluster of related CDR3 sequences, suggesting a possible repertoire-level signature. TCR clonal expansion was highest in HAM/TSP patients and lowest in MS patients, with MS patients falling below even healthy controls. No clinical or MRI features were associated with the MS cluster, and the authors said that larger cohorts are needed.

cDNA was synthesized by template-switch 5'RACE using a primer with a 10-nucleotide random unique molecular identifier that tagged each TCR transcript. Every sequencing run yielded over 170 million TCR-beta sequences covering 15-18 subjects. The RNeasy kit was used to extract total RNA. TCR-beta VDJ regions were amplified with primers for the TCR constant region and the 5'RACE anchor, using the KAPA Real-time Library Amplification kit. Sample indexes and Illumina adaptors were added in a first PCR, and a second PCR then increased library yield. After Ampure bead purification, the roughly 650 bp TCR product was size-selected on a 2% E-gel SizeSelection system. Before pooling, library quality was assessed on a Bioanalyzer, concentration was determined with Qubit, and library quantification was performed with the Kapa Library Quantification kit. Libraries were sequenced paired-end 2 x 150 bp on an Illumina HiSeq 2500. To increase sequence diversity, about 25-31% phiX was spiked into each library pool. Under the source paper's analysis protocol: The quality-filtered reads were processed with the UMI-based MiGEC pipeline, whose error correction step removed more than 80% of the raw TCR sequences. VDJ genes were aligned to IMGT germline references, and each clonotype was defined by a unique CDR3 amino acid sequence together with V-J genes. Clonal expansion, Shannon diversity, and CDR3 relatedness (CalcPairwiseDistances, ClusterSamples) were evaluated with VDJtools, and phylogenetic trees were built with CLCbio workbench. Expanded clones were defined as having at least 8 unique UMIs, based on coefficient-of-variation modelling across technical triplicates. In-frame beta chains were kept once TCRdb had trimmed the public reads at Q25 with fastp and called clones with MiXCR. One record per CDR3 amino acid sequence lists the most common genes and DNA. TCRdb's processing, not the study's, gives the V and J calls here. The sample table records about 120,000 distinct CDR3 sequences; about 3.2% of these occur just once. The top ten constitute about 1.2% of the sample.

The specimen sequenced was PBMCs. The sequence was obtained from a young woman with multiple sclerosis. The rearrangement joined TRBV18 to TRBJ2-6, with TRBD1 perhaps the D gene, on 6 matching bases. The CDR3 protein: CASSPRDNRAAGANVLTF. The DNA reads as follows: TGTGCCAGCTCACCAAGGGACAATCGAGCTGCTGGGGCCAACGTCCTGACTTTC.